What follows describes a single T cell receptor beta chain. The sample originates from a study of cytomegalovirus exposure and HLA in healthy donors. The PCR was carried out with 60 Vbeta primers and 13 Jbeta primers. Only in-frame clones appear in the TCRdb table, and some are missing; sequencing was by immunoSEQ multiplex PCR. The table shows 150,000 or so clones, with about 80% occurring only once. The V gene's germline CDR1 is MNHEY and CDR2 SMNVEV (reference sequence). The CDR3 covers 14 residues. With 3 bases removed from V and 1 base from J, the gap between germline ends came to 9 bases. The receptor was derived from a man between 35 and 55 years old in good health and CMV-seronegative. The chain recombines TRBV27 with TRBJ2-5, with a weak D call TRBD2 (6 bases). The material sequenced was PBMCs. CDR3 amino acids: CASSFLGGQETQYF. As DNA, the CDR3 is TGTGCCAGCAGTTTCTTGGGGGGCCAAGAGACCCAGTACTTC.